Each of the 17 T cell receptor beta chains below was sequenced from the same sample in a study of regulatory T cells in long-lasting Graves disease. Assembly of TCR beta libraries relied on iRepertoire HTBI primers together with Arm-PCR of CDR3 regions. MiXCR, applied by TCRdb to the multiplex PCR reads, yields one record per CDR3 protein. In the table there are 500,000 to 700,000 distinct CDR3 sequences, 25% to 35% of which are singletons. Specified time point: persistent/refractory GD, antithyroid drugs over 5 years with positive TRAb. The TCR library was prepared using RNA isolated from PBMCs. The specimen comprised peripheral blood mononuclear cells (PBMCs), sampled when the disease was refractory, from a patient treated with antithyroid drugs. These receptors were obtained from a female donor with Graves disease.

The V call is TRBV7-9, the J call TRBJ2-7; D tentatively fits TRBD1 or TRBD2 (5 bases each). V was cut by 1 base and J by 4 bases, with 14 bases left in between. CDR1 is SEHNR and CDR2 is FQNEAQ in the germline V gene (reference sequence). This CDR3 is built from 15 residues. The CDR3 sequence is CASSLVVPGQYEQYF. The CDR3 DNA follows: TGTGCCAGCAGCTTAGTGGTTCCGGGGCAGTACGAGCAGTACTTC.

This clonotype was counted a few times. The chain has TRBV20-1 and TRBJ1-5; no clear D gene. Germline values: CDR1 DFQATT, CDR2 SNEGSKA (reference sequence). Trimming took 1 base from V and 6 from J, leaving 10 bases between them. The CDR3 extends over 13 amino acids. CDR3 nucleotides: TGCAGTGCTAGAGGCGGGGAGGGTCAGCCCCAGCATTTT. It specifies CSARGGEGQPQHF.

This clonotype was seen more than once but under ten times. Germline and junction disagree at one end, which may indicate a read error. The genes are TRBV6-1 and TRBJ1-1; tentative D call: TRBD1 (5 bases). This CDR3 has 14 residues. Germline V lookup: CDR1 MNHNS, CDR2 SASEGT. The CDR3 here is CASSRITSGAEAFF. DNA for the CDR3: TGTGCCAGCAGTAGAATTACCAGCGGGGCTGAAGCTTTCTTC.

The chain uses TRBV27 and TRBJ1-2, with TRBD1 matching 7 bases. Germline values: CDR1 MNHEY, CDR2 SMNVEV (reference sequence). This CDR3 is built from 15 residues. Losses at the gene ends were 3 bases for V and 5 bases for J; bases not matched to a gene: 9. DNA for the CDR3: TGTGCCAGCAGTTTCGGGGGGACAGACCCATATGGCTACACCTTC. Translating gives CASSFGGTDPYGYTF.

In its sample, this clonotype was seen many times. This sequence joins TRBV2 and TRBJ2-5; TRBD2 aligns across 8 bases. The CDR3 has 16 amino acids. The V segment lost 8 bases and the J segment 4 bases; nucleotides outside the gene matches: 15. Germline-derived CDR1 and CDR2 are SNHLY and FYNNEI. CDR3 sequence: CASGEEGSGKAETQYF. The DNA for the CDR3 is TGTGCCAGCGGAGAGGAAGGTAGCGGGAAAGCAGAGACCCAGTACTTC.

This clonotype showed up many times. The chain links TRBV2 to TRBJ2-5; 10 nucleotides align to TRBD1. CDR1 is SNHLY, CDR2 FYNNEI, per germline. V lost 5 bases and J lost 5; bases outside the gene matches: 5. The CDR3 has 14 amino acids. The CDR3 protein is CASSRQGAWETQYF. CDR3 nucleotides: TGTGCCAGCAGTCGACAGGGGGCTTGGGAGACCCAGTACTTC.

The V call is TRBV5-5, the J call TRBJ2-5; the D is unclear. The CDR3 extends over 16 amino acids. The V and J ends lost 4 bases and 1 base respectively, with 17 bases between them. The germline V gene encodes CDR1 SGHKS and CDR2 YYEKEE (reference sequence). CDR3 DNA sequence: TGTGCCAGCAGCCGCGTCCCCTCAGCGTCCCAAGAGACCCAGTACTTC. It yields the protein CASSRVPSASQETQYF.

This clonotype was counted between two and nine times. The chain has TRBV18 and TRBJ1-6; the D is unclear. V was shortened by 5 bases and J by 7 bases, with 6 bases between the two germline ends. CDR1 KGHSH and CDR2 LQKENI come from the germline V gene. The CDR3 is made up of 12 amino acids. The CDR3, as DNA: TGTGCCAGCTCATCTAACAATTCACCCCTCCACTTT. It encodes CASSSNNSPLHF.

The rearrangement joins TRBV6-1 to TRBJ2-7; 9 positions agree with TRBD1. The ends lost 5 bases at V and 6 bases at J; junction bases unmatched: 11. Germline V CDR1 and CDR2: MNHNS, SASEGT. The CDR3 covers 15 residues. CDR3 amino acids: CASSPSGTGLGEQYF. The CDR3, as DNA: TGTGCCAGCAGTCCATCGGGGACAGGGTTGGGCGAGCAGTACTTC.

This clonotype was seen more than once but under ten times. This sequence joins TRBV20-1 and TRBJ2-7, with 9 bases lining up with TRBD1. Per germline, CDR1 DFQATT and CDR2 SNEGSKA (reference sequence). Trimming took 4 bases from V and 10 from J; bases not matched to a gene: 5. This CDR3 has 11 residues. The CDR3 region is CSAIRQGGQYF. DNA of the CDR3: TGCAGTGCTATCCGACAGGGGGGACAGTACTTC.

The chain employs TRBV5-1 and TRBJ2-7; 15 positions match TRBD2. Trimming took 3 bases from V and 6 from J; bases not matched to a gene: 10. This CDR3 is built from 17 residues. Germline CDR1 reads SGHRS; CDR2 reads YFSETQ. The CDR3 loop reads CASSWGASGLAGGEQYF. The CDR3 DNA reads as TGCGCCAGCAGCTGGGGAGCATCGGGACTAGCGGGAGGCGAGCAGTACTTC.

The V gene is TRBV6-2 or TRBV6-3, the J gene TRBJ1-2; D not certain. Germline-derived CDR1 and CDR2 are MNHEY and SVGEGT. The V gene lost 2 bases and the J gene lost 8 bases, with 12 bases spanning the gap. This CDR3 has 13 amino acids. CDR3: CASSYVTVEGYTF. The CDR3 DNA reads TGTGCCAGCAGTTACGTTACGGTGGAAGGCTACACCTTC.

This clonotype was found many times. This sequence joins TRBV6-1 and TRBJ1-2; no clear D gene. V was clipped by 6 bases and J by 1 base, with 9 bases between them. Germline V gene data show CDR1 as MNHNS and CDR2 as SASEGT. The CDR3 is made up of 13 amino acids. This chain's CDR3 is CASRLNFNYGYTF. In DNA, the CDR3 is TGTGCCAGCAGGCTGAACTTTAACTATGGCTACACCTTC.

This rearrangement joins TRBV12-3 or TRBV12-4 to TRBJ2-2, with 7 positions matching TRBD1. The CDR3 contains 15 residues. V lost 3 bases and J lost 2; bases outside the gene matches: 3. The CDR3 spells CASSLGQINTGELFF. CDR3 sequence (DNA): TGTGCCAGCAGTTTGGGACAGATAAACACCGGGGAGCTGTTTTTT.

This CDR3 reads CASSRSGRAYEQYF. The CDR3 bases are TGTGCCAGCAGCCGTAGCGGGAGGGCCTACGAGCAGTACTTC. This chain uses TRBV12-3 or TRBV12-4 with TRBJ2-7; 11 nucleotides match TRBD2. The CDR3 has 14 amino acids. Germline trimming cut 6 bases from V and 2 bases from J; bases unmatched to any gene: 3.

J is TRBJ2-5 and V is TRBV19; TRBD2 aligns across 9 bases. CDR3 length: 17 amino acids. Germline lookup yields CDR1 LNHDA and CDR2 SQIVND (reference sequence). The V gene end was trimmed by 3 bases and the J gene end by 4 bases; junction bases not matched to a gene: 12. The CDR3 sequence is CASSITRSRREGETQYF. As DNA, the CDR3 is TGTGCCAGTAGTATCACCCGTTCCCGGCGGGAGGGAGAGACCCAGTACTTC.

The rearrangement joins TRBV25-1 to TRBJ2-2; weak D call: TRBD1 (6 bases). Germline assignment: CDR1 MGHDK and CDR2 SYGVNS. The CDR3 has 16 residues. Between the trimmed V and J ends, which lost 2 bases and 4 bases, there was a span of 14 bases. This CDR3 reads CASSENRVGFTGELFF. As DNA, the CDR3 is TGTGCCAGCAGTGAAAACAGGGTGGGGTTCACCGGGGAGCTGTTTTTT.